This TCR beta chain was sequenced for a study of blood T cells in healthy people across ages. The CDR3 runs 15 residues. Per germline, CDR1 ENHRY and CDR2 SYGVKD. V lost 3 bases, J lost 2 bases, and 10 bases lay in between. Using a J-beta primer mix together with a sample-barcoded 5' primer, a second PCR was run for roughly 7 to 11 cycles. TCRdb recomputed calls from the 5' RACE reads with MiXCR, one row per CDR3 protein. The profile shows 950,000 to 1,200,000 distinct CDR3 sequences, 35% to 40% of them singletons. The sample holds a few counts of this clonotype. Per individual sample, total RNA of at least 5 micrograms was extracted.

The source of this sequence is a man younger than 35 in good health. V and J are TRBV10-3 and TRBJ1-4; tentatively, D is TRBD1 (5 bases). The sample taken for sequencing was blood. The CDR3 spells CAISEDGGTNEKLFF. The CDR3, as DNA: TGTGCCATCAGTGAAGATGGGGGGACTAATGAAAAACTGTTTTTT.